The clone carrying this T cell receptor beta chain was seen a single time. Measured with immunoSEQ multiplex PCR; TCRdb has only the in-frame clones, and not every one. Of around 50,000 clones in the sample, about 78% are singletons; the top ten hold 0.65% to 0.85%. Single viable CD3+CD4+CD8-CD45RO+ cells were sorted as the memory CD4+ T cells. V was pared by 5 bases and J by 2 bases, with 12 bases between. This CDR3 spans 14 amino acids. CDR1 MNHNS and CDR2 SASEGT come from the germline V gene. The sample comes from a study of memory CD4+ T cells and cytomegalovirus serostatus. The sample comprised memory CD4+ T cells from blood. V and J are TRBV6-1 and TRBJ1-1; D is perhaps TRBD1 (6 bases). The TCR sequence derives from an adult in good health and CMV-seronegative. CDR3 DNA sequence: TGTGCCAGCAGTACCGGGACACACAACACTGAAGCTTTCTTT. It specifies CASSTGTHNTEAFF.